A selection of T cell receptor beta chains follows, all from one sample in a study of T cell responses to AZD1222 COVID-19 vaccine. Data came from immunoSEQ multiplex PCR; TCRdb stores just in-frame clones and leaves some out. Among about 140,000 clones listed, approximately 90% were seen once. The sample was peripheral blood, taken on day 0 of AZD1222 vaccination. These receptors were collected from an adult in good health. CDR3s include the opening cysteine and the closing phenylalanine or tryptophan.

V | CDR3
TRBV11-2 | CASSQGLPGNEQFF
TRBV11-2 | CASSSITRRFTQYF
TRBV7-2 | CASSPRTEPGYGYTF
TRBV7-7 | CASSPQGSTEAFF
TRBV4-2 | CASSQERRSTDTQYF
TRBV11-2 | CASSPGRNSPLHF
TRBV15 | CATTWDRGNEKLFF
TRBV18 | CASSAGTGIGDTIYF
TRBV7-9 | CASRPGDMNTGELFF
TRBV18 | CASSPGQGNSYEQYF
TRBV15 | CATSSPRGVSNEQFF
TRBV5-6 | CASSLGTRATNYGYTF
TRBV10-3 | CAISEVTASTDTQYF
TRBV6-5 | CASSYSAPPGNTIYF
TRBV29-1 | CSVPGWGARTEAFF
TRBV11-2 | CASSLEGTGGSEQYF
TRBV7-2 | CASSPGAGSSPLHF
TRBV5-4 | CASSLTDREHYGYTF
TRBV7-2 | CASSLRGETEAFF
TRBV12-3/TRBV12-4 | CASSVRGTEAFF
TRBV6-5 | CASSYDGRGSGYTF
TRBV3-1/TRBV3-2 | CASSQVFVLAGEETQYF
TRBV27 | CASSFRAGGATDTQYF
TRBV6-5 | CASSSAGGYYGYTF
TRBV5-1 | CASSLGGGEQETQYF
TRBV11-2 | CASSSRQGFGYTF
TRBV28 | CASSSSLAYEQYF
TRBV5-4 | CASSTGLADTQYF
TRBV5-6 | CASSSLAALGRNEQFF
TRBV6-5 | CASSLVGSPLHF
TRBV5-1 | CASSFTTSSYNEQFF
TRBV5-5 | CASSLEGVRNQPQHF
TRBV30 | CAWTRTGSGYTF
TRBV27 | CASSWGGQGNQPQHF
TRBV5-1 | CASSEDRAAPYGYTF
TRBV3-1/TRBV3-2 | CASSQGTGITYGYTF
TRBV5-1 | CASSFTSGSQGGQETQYF
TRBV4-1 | CASSQEASRYGYTF
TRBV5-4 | CASKPAGASEQFF
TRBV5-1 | CASSGTPTNEKLFF